The 8 T cell receptor beta chains in this list originate from one sample, sequenced in a study of OX40 agonist ivuxolimab in advanced cancers. The assay was immunoSEQ multiplex PCR, and TCRdb's table has in-frame clones only and misses some. The sample holds 70,000 to 80,000 clones, around 89% seen once. Sample: CD4+ or CD8+ T cells sorted from blood, taken in a trial of the OX40 agonist ivuxolimab. The receptors shown here come from an adult with an advanced solid tumor such as melanoma, head and neck, liver or kidney cancer.

This clone was seen only once. The chain couples TRBV27 to TRBJ2-1; D remains ambiguous. Per the germline V gene, CDR1 is MNHEY and CDR2 is SMNVEV (reference sequence). This CDR3 spans 17 amino acids. Deletions cut 5 bases from V and 3 bases from J, with 20 bases between. The CDR3 sequence: CASSPLLTALDYNEQFF. In nucleotides, the CDR3 is TGTGCCAGCAGTCCCTTACTGACCGCGTTGGACTACAATGAGCAGTTCTTC.

This clone appeared a single time. The chain joins TRBV27 to TRBJ1-6; 8 bases are a match to TRBD1. The CDR3 is 13 amino acids. Unmatched junction bases numbered 4, after V lost 8 bases and J lost 7 bases. The V gene's germline CDR1 is MNHEY and CDR2 SMNVEV (reference sequence). This chain's CDR3 is CASGGQGNSPLHF. The CDR3 DNA reads TGTGCCAGCGGTGGACAGGGAAATTCACCCCTCCACTTT.

The V call is TRBV21-1, the J call TRBJ1-1; the table's D gene call, TRBD1, was not cross checked with the DNA. TRBV21-1 is reported as a pseudogene. The CDR3 runs 13 residues. CDR3 loop: CASSLQINTEAFF. The DNA for the CDR3 is TGTGCCAGCAGCCTCCAGATCAACACTGAAGCTTTCTTT.

V usage is TRBV7-3 and J usage is TRBJ2-1; 8 bases line up with TRBD2. The V and J ends lost 3 bases and 3 bases, in that order; junction bases with no gene match: 1. Per germline, CDR1 SGHTA and CDR2 FQGTGA. The CDR3 runs to 14 residues. The CDR3 DNA reads as TGTGCCAGCAGCTTCAGCGGGAGCTACAATGAGCAGTTCTTC. This encodes CASSFSGSYNEQFF.

The V gene is TRBV5-1, the J gene TRBJ2-5; 7 positions agree with TRBD1. The CDR3 covers 15 residues. The germline gives CDR1 SGHRS, CDR2 YFSETQ. J lost 5 bases, V lost 4 bases, and 11 bases had no gene match. The CDR3 sequence is CASSSRQGKTETQYF. CDR3 sequence (DNA): TGCGCCAGCAGCAGTCGACAGGGTAAAACGGAGACCCAGTACTTC. Variable domain in full (rest from reference TRBV5-1 and TRBJ2-5): KAGVTQTPRYLIKTRGQQVTLSCSPISGHRSVSWYQQTPGQGLQFLFEYFSETQRNKGNFPGRFSGRQFSNSRSEMNVSTLELGDSALYLCASSSRQGKTETQYFGPGTRLLVL.

J is TRBJ2-5 and V is TRBV28; D uncertain. Deletions cut 2 bases from V and 4 bases from J, with 5 bases between. The CDR3 sequence is 12 residues long. Germline assignment: CDR1 MDHEN and CDR2 SYDVKM. The CDR3 DNA is TGTGCCAGCAGTTTAGTGTTAGAGACCCAGTACTTC. Amino acid sequence: CASSLVLETQYF. The complete variable domain, with remaining parts taken from reference TRBV28 and TRBJ2-5, reads DVKVTQSSRYLVKRTGEKVFLECVQDMDHENMFWYRQDPGLGLRLIYFSYDVKMKEKGDIPEGYSVSREKKERFSLILESASTNQTSMYLCASSLVLETQYFGPGTRLLVL.

The chain has TRBV6-1 and TRBJ2-6, with TRBD1 identical over 10 bases. V lost 4 bases and J lost 0; bases outside the gene matches: 3. The CDR3 covers 17 residues. In germline, CDR1 is MNHNS, CDR2 SASEGT. In DNA form, the CDR3 reads TGTGCCAGCAGTGCGGGACAGGGGTACTCTGGGGCCAACGTCCTGACTTTC. Protein product: CASSAGQGYSGANVLTF.

The V gene is TRBV11-1, the J gene TRBJ2-1; 11 nucleotides align to TRBD2. The CDR3 sequence is 14 residues long. Losses at the gene ends were 3 bases for V and 6 bases for J; bases not matched to a gene: 1. The germline CDR1 and CDR2 sequences are SGHAT and FQDESV (reference sequence). The CDR3, as DNA: TGTGCCAGCAGCTTCGGGACTAGCGGCAATGAGCAGTTCTTC. Translating it yields CASSFGTSGNEQFF.